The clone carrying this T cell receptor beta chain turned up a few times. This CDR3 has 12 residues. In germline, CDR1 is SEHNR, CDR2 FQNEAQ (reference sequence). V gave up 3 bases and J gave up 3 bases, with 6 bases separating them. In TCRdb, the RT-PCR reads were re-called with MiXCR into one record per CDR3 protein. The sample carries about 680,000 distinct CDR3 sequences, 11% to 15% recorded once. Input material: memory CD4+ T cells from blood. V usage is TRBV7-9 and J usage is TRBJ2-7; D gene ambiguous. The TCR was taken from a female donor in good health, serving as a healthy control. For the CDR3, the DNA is TGTGCCAGCAGCTTTTCAGACTACGAGCAGTACTTC. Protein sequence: CASSFSDYEQYF.